The rows below give T cell receptor beta chains drawn from one sample of a study of vaccination effects on CD4 cells after COVID-19. The antigens of these receptors remain unknown. Sequencing was performed with immunoSEQ multiplex PCR; in TCRdb, only in-frame clones are kept and a portion is missing. Counted here are 45,000 to 55,000 clones, around 70% occurring once; the ten biggest clones make up 7%. The sample consisted of CD4+ T cells from PBMCs cultured without peptide, taken after COVID-19 vaccination. The receptors originated from a human donor who received a COVID-19 vaccine. Each CDR3 is given with its conserved first and last residue. Fields, in order: clone size, J gene, D gene, V gene, CDR3 protein, CDR3 DNA. The D gene is left open where the match is weak. Not every row has a clone size; where given, it reads once, few, many or a size class.

>.|TRBJ2-1|TRBD2|TRBV24-1
CATSDLTSGGAGEQFF
TGTGCCACCAGTGACCTGACTAGCGGGGGGGCCGGTGAGCAGTTCTTC
>once|TRBJ2-1|.|TRBV2
CASTSGGGEQFF
TGTGCCAGCACTAGCGGAGGGGGTGAGCAGTTCTTC
>.|TRBJ2-3|TRBD2|TRBV6-5
CASSYTKAGSTDTQYF
TGTGCCAGCAGTTACACTAAAGCGGGAAGCACAGATACGCAGTATTTT
>few|TRBJ2-3|.|TRBV18
CASSPGDTQYF
TGTGCCAGCTCGCCTGGGGATACGCAGTATTTT
>.|TRBJ2-7|.|TRBV7-2
CASSPSTLLRDEQYF
TGTGCCAGCAGCCCTAGCACTCTCCTACGGGACGAGCAGTACTTC
>.|TRBJ1-1|.|TRBV7-8
CASSLDYRAEAFF
TGTGCCAGCAGCTTAGATTATCGGGCTGAAGCTTTCTTT
>.|TRBJ2-3|.|TRBV5-1
CASSFFTGDEDTQYF
TGCGCCAGCAGCTTCTTTACGGGAGATGAAGATACGCAGTATTTT
>.|TRBJ2-2|TRBD2|TRBV18
CASSPWTGLADTGELFF
TGTGCCAGCTCACCATGGACGGGACTAGCAGACACCGGGGAGCTGTTTTTT
>.|TRBJ1-1|TRBD1|TRBV6-5
CASSPGGQGRAEAFF
TGTGCCAGCAGTCCCGGCGGACAGGGAAGGGCTGAAGCTTTCTTT
>.|TRBJ2-1|TRBD1|TRBV18
CASSQKRPGQGGGEQFF
TGTGCCAGCTCACAAAAAAGACCGGGACAGGGGGGCGGTGAGCAGTTCTTC
>.|TRBJ2-3|TRBD2|TRBV6-5
CASSRAGGPGDTQYF
TGTGCCAGCAGCCGAGCGGGAGGGCCGGGAGATACGCAGTATTTT
>.|TRBJ2-5|TRBD2|TRBV6-5
CASRWAGGGETQYF
TGTGCCAGCAGGTGGGCAGGCGGGGGAGAGACCCAGTACTTC
>.|TRBJ1-3|.|TRBV3-1/TRBV3-2
CASSQGVAGNTIYF
TGTGCCAGCAGCCAAGGGGTGGCGGGAAACACCATATATTTT
>.|TRBJ2-5|.|TRBV9
CASSVKAGETQYF
TGTGCCAGCAGCGTAAAGGCAGGAGAGACCCAGTACTTC
>few|TRBJ1-1|.|TRBV7-8
CASSHPRREAFF
TGTGCCAGCAGCCACCCCCGGAGGGAAGCTTTCTTT
>.|TRBJ1-1|.|TRBV12-3/TRBV12-4
CASSLERNTEAFF
TGTGCCAGCAGTCTCGAGCGGAACACTGAAGCTTTCTTT
>.|TRBJ2-7|.|TRBV9
CASNREGSYEQYF
TGTGCCAGCAACAGGGAGGGGTCCTACGAGCAGTACTTC
>.|TRBJ1-6|TRBD1|TRBV3-1/TRBV3-2
CASSRLGGTGNGSPLHF
TGTGCCAGCAGCCGCCTCGGAGGGACAGGGAACGGCTCACCCCTCCACTTT
>.|TRBJ1-5|TRBD1|TRBV4-1
CASSQDGTVHRPQHF
TGCGCCAGCAGCCAAGATGGGACAGTTCATCGGCCCCAGCATTTT
>.|TRBJ1-5|.|TRBV6-9
CATTPRQVKGNQPQHF
TGTGCCACAACCCCAAGACAGGTCAAGGGCAATCAGCCCCAGCATTTT
>.|TRBJ1-2|.|TRBV10-1
CASSLGHVGTSYGYTF
TGCGCCAGCAGTCTCGGGCACGTCGGGACTAGCTATGGCTACACCTTC
>.|TRBJ2-3|TRBD2|TRBV5-8
CASSGGSSWLADTQYF
TGTGCCAGCAGCGGCGGGAGTTCCTGGTTGGCAGATACGCAGTATTTT
>.|TRBJ2-1|.|TRBV2
CASRYGSAYNEQFF
TGTGCCAGCAGGTACGGGAGTGCCTACAATGAGCAGTTCTTC
>.|TRBJ1-1|.|TRBV6-5
CASSYRTNTEAFF
TGTGCCAGCAGTTATCGGACGAACACTGAAGCTTTCTTT
>.|TRBJ2-2|TRBD2|TRBV3-1/TRBV3-2
CASKQRESGELFF
TGTGCCAGCAAACAGCGGGAGTCCGGGGAGCTGTTTTTT
>.|TRBJ1-5|.|TRBV24-1
CATSDGWARQPQHF
TGTGCCACCAGTGATGGGTGGGCCCGGCAGCCCCAGCATTTT
>.|TRBJ1-3|TRBD1|TRBV19
CASRTGVISGNTIYF
TGTGCCAGCCGGACAGGGGTGATCTCTGGAAACACCATATATTTT
>.|TRBJ2-5|.|TRBV6-5
CASSLPGQETQYF
TGTGCCAGCAGTCTGCCCGGACAGGAGACCCAGTACTTC
>few|TRBJ1-5|.|TRBV6-2/TRBV6-3
CASSYSAGNQPQHF
TGTGCCAGCAGTTACTCGGCAGGGAATCAGCCCCAGCATTTT
>.|TRBJ2-3|TRBD2|TRBV2
CASSDWGGRTTDTQYF
TGTGCCAGCAGTGATTGGGGCGGGAGGACCACAGATACGCAGTATTTT
>.|TRBJ1-4|TRBD1|TRBV30
CAWSARLGQGDEKLFF
TGTGCCTGGAGTGCCCGGTTGGGACAGGGAGATGAAAAACTGTTTTTT
>.|TRBJ1-2|.|TRBV20-1
CSATDYGYTF
TGCAGTGCTACGGACTATGGCTACACCTTC
>.|TRBJ1-1|.|TRBV29-1
CSARTDTNTEAFF
TGCAGCGCACGGACAGACACTAACACTGAAGCTTTCTTT
>.|TRBJ2-6|.|TRBV5-1
CASSLGTMANVLTF
TGCGCCAGCAGCTTGGGCACCATGGCCAACGTCCTGACTTTC
>many|TRBJ2-7|.|TRBV12-5
CASGSQEYEQYF
TGTGCTAGTGGTTCACAGGAGTACGAGCAGTACTTC
>.|TRBJ1-1|.|TRBV5-1
CASSDASTGTAEAFF
TGCGCCAGCAGCGATGCCTCGACAGGAACGGCTGAAGCTTTCTTT